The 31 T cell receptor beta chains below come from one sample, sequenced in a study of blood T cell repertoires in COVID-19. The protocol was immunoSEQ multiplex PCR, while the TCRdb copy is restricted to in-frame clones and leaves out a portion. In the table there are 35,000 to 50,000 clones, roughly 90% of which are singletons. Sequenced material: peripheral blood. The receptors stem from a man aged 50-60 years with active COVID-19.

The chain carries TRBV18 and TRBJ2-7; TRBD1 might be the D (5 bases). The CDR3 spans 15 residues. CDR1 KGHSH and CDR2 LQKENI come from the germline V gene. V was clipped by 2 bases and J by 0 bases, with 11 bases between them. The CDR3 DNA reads TGTGCCAGCTCACCAGGCAGGGCGAGCTCCTACGAGCAGTACTTC. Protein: CASSPGRASSYEQYF.

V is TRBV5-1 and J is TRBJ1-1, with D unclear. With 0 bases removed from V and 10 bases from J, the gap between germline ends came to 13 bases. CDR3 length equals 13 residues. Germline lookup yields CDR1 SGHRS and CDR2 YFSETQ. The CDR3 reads CASSLESGEGAFF. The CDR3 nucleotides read TGCGCCAGCAGCTTGGAATCAGGCGAGGGAGCTTTCTTT.

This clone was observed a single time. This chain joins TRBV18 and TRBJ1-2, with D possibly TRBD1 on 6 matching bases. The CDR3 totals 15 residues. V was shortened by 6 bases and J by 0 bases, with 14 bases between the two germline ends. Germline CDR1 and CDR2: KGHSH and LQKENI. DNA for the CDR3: TGTGCCAGCTCCCTCACCCGACAGGCTAACTATGGCTACACCTTC. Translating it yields CASSLTRQANYGYTF.

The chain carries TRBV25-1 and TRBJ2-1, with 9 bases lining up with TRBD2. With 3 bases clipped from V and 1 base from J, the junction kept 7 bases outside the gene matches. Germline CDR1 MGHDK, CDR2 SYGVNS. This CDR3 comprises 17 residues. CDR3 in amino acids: CASSDLGGGGSYNEQFF. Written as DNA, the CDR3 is TGTGCCAGCAGTGACCTCGGCGGGGGGGGATCCTACAATGAGCAGTTCTTC.

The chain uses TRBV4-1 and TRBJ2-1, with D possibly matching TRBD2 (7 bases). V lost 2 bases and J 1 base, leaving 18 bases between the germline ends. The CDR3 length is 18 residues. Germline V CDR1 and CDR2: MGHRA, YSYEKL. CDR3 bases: TGCGCCAGCAGCCAACGCGCGGGGGCCGTCCTATCCTACAATGAGCAGTTCTTC. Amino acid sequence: CASSQRAGAVLSYNEQFF.

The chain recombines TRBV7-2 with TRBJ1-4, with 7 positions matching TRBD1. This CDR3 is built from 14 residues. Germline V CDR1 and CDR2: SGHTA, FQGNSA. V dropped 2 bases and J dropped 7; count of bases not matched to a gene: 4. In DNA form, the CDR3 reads TGTGCCAGCAGCTTACAACCAGGGGGTGAAAAACTGTTTTTT. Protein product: CASSLQPGGEKLFF.

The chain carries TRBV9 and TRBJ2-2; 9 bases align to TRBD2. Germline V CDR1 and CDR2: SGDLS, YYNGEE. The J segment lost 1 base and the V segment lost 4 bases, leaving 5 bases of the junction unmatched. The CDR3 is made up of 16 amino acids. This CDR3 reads CASSPPSGVNTGELFF. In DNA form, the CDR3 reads TGTGCCAGCAGCCCTCCTAGCGGGGTGAACACCGGGGAGCTGTTTTTT.

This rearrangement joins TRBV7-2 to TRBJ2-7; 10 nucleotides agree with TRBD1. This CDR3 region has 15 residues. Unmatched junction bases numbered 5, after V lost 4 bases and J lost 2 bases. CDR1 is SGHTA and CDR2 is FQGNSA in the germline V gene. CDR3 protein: CASSSDRGPTYEQYF. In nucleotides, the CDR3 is TGTGCCAGCAGCTCTGACAGGGGGCCGACCTACGAGCAGTACTTC. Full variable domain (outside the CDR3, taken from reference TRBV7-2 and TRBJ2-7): GAGVSQSPSNKVTEKGKDVELRCDPISGHTALYWYRQSLGQGLEFLIYFQGNSAPDKSGLPSDRFSAERTGGSVSTLTIQRTQQEDSAVYLCASSSDRGPTYEQYFGPGTRLTVT.

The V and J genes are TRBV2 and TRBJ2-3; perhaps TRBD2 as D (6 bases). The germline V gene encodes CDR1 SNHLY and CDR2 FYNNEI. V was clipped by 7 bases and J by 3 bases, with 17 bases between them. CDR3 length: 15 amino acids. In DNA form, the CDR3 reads TGTGCCAGCAATAGGAACGGGCGGGGAACAGATACGCAGTATTTT. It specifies CASNRNGRGTDTQYF.

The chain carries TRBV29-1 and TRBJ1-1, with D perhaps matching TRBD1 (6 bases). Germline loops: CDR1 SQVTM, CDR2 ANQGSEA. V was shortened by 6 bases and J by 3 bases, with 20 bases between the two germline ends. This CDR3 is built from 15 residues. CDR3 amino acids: CSVHPHGGRDTEAFF. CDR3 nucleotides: TGCAGCGTCCATCCACACGGGGGGCGCGACACTGAAGCTTTCTTT.

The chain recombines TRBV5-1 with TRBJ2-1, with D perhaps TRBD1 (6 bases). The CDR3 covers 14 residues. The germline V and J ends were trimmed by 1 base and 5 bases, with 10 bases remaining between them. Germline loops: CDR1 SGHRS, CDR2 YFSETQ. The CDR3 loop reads CASSLMGQDNEQFF. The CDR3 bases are TGCGCCAGCAGCTTGATGGGACAAGACAATGAGCAGTTCTTC.

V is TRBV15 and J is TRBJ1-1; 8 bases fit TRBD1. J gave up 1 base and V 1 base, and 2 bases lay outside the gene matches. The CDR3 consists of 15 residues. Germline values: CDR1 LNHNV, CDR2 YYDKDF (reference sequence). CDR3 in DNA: TGTGCCACCAGCAGAGGGGGGACAGGGAACACTGAAGCTTTCTTT. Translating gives CATSRGGTGNTEAFF.

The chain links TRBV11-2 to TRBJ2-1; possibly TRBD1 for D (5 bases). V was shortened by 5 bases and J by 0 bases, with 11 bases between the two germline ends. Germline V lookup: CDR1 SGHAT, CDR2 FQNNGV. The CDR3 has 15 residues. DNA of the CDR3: TGTGCCAGCAGCGCAGGGTCTAGCTCCTACAATGAGCAGTTCTTC. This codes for CASSAGSSSYNEQFF.

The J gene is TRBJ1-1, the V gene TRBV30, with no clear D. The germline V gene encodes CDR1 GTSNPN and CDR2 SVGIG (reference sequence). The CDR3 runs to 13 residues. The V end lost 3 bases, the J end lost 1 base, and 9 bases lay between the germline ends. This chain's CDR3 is CAWRRNQNTEAFF. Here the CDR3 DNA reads TGTGCCTGGAGGAGAAACCAGAACACTGAAGCTTTCTTT.

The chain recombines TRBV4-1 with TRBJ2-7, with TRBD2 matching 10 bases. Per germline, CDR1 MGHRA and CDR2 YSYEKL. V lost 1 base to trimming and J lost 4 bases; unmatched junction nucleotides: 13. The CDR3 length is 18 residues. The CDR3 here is CASSQGPRVASGSYEQYF. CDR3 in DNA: TGCGCCAGCAGCCAAGGACCCAGGGTGGCTAGCGGGAGTTACGAGCAGTACTTC.

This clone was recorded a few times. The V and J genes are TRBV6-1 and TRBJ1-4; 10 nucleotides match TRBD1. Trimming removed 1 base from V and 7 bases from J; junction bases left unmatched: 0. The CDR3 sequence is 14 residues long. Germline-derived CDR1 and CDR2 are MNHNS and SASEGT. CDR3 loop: CASSEGQGAEKLFF. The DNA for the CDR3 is TGTGCCAGCAGTGAAGGACAGGGGGCTGAAAAACTGTTTTTT.

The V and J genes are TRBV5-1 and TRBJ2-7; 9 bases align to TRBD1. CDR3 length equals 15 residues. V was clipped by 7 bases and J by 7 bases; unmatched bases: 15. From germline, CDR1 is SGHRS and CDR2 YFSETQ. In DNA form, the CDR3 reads TGCGCCAGCGGACCTTCTGGGGACAGGGTCGGAGAGCAGTACTTC. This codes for CASGPSGDRVGEQYF.

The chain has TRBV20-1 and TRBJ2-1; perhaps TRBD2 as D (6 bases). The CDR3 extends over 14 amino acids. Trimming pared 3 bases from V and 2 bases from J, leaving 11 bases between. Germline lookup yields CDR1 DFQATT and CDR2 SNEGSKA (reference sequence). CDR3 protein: CSASEPSAYNEQFF. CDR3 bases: TGCAGTGCTAGTGAGCCTAGCGCCTACAATGAGCAGTTCTTC.

CDR3 sequence (DNA): TGTGCCAGCAGCTCCAGAGGACTAAGCTCCTATAATTCACCCCTCCACTTT. Translating gives CASSSRGLSSYNSPLHF. This chain connects TRBV5-6 to TRBJ1-6; no clear D gene. The CDR3 spans 17 residues. V was clipped by 3 bases and J by 0 bases, with 13 bases between them. Germline V gene lookup returns CDR1 SGHDT and CDR2 YYEEEE.

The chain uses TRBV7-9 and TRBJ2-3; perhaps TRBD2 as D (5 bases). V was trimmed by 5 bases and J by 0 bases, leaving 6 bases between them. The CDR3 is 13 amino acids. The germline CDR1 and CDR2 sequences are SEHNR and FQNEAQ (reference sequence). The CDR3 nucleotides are TGTGCCAGCAGCCGAGGGAGCACAGATACGCAGTATTTT. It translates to CASSRGSTDTQYF.

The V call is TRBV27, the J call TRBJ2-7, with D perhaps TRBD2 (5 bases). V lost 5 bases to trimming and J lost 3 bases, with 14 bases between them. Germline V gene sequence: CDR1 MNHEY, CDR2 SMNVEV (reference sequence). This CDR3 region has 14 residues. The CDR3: CASSGDGIYYEQYF. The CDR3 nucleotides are TGTGCCAGCAGTGGTGACGGGATCTACTACGAGCAGTACTTC.

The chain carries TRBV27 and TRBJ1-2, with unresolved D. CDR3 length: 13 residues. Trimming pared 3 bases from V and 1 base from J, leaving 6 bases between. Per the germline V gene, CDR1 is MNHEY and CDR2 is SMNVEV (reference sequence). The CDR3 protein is CASSFTINYGYTF. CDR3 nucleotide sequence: TGTGCCAGCAGTTTTACAATTAACTATGGCTACACCTTC.

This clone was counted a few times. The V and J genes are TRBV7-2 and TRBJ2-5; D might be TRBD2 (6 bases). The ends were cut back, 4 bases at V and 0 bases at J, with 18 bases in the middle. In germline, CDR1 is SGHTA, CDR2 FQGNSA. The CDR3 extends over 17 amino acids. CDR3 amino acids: CASSSRGPTMYQETQYF. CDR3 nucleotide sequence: TGTGCCAGCAGCTCGCGGGGACCTACAATGTACCAAGAGACCCAGTACTTC.

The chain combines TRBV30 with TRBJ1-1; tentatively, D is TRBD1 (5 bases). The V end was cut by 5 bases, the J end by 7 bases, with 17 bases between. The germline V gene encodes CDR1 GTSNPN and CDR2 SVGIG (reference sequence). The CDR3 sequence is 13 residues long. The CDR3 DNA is TGTGCCTGGGGACTTGACCCGGGGGGTGAAGCTTTCTTT. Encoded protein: CAWGLDPGGEAFF.

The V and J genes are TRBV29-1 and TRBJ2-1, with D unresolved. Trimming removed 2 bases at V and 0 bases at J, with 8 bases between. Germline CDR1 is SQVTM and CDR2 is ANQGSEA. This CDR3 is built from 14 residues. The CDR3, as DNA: TGCAGCGTTGAAACTTCTAGCTCCTACAATGAGCAGTTCTTC. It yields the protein CSVETSSSYNEQFF.

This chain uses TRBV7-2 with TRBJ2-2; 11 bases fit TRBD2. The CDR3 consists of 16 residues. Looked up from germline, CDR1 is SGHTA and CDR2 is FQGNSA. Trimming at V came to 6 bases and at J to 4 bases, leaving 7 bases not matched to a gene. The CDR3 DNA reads TGTGCCAGCAGTCGTAGCGGGGGGGCGGGCACCGGGGAGCTGTTTTTT. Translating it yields CASSRSGGAGTGELFF.

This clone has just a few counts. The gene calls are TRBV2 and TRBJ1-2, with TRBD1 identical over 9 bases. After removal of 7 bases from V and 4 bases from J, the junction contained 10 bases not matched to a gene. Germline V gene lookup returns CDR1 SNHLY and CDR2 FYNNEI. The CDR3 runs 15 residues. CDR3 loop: CASNRVGQGFYGYTF. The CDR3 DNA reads TGTGCCAGCAACCGGGTAGGACAGGGGTTCTATGGCTACACCTTC.

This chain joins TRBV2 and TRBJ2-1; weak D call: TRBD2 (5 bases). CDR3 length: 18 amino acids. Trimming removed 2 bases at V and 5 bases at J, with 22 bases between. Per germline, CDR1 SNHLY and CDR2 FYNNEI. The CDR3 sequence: CASSERERPDFINNEQFF. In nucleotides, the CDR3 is TGTGCCAGCAGTGAAAGGGAGCGACCCGACTTTATAAACAATGAGCAGTTCTTC.

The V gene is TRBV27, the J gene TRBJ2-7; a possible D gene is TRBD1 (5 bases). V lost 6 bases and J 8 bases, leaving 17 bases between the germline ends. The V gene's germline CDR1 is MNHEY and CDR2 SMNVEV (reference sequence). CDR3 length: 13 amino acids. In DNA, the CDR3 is TGTGCCAGCAGAACAGGTTCCGCAGTCAAGCAGTACTTC. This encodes CASRTGSAVKQYF.

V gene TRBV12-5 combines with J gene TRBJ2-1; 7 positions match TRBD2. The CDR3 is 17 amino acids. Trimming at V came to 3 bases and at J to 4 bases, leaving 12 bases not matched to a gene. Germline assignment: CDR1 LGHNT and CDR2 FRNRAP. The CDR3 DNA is TGTGCTAGTGGTTTAATAGCGCCAGCGGGGATGTACAATGAGCAGTTCTTC. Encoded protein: CASGLIAPAGMYNEQFF.

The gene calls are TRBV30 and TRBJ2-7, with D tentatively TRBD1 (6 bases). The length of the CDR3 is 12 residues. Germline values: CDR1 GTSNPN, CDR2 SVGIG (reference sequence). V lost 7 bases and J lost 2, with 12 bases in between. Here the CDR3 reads CASGHPTYEQYF. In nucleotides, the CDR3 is TGTGCCTCGGGACACCCTACCTACGAGCAGTACTTC.